Listed below are T cell receptor beta chains from one sample, sequenced in a study of identical twins. MiXCR, run by TCRdb on the 5' RACE reads, gives a single entry per CDR3 protein. The sample yields approximately 890,000 distinct CDR3 sequences, 9% to 15% seen once. Separately, the same data were catalogued under a study of yellow fever vaccine responses in identical twins.

The sequenced sample was PBMCs. These receptors were obtained from a woman between 18 and 29 years old in good health. Each CDR3 is given with its conserved first and last residue. Fields, in order: V gene, D gene, J gene, clone size, CDR3 length, CDR3 protein, CDR3 DNA. D genes are given only for firm matches. Not all rows give a size; the values are once, few, many and, for expanded clones, a class.

TRBV20-1	NA	TRBJ2-2	NA	16	CSAPFGGAGLTGELFF	TGCAGTGCCCCCTTTGGGGGGGCCGGATTAACCGGGGAGCTGTTTTTT
TRBV2	TRBD1	TRBJ2-3	few	16	CASINIPGQVTDTQYF	TGTGCCAGCATCAATATCCCGGGACAGGTAACAGATACGCAGTATTTT
TRBV20-1	TRBD2	TRBJ2-1	few	15	CSAKDPSGGDNEQFF	TGCAGTGCTAAGGATCCTAGCGGGGGAGACAATGAGCAGTTCTTC
TRBV10-3	NA	TRBJ2-2	NA	14	CAITPTENTGELFF	TGTGCCATCACTCCCACAGAGAACACCGGGGAGCTGTTTTTT
TRBV6-1	TRBD1	TRBJ2-1	NA	14	CASSWDRGPNEQFF	TGTGCCAGCAGCTGGGACAGGGGGCCGAATGAGCAGTTCTTC
TRBV29-1	NA	TRBJ2-2	NA	15	CSIWAGGMNTGELFF	TGCAGCATCTGGGCTGGGGGAATGAACACCGGGGAGCTGTTTTTT
TRBV7-9	NA	TRBJ2-1	NA	11	CASKKYNEQFF	TGTGCCAGCAAGAAATACAATGAGCAGTTCTTC
TRBV4-1	NA	TRBJ2-5	few	16	CASSHDPSSAEETQYF	TGCGCCAGCAGCCACGACCCCTCTAGCGCTGAAGAGACCCAGTACTTC
TRBV5-1	TRBD2	TRBJ2-7	NA	16	CASSLALTSVSYEQYF	TGCGCCAGCAGCTTGGCTTTGACTAGCGTCTCCTACGAGCAGTACTTC
TRBV29-1	NA	TRBJ1-1	NA	13	CSVPGRVYTEAFF	TGCAGCGTCCCGGGGAGGGTGTACACTGAAGCTTTCTTT
TRBV24-1	TRBD2	TRBJ2-1	NA	18	CATSDPRTSGSRYNEQFF	TGTGCCACCAGTGATCCCCGGACTAGCGGGAGTAGATACAATGAGCAGTTCTTC
TRBV5-1	TRBD2	TRBJ2-2	NA	15	CASSTPTSGTGELFF	TGCGCCAGCAGCACCCCGACTAGCGGGACCGGGGAGCTGTTTTTT